One and the same sample provided the 6 T cell receptor beta chains below, sequenced in a study of CD8 T cells in ankylosing spondylitis. MiXCR, applied by TCRdb to the 5' RACE reads, yields one record per CDR3 protein. The sample holds just over 150,000 distinct CDR3 sequences, approximately 16% seen once. Sequencing was done on a sample of blood, either unsorted or a sorted T cell fraction (not recorded which). The receptor source for this set is a male donor with ankylosing spondylitis or in good health (not recorded which).

At least ten counts were recorded for this clonotype. The chain combines TRBV27 with TRBJ1-5; 8 nucleotides agree with TRBD1. The ends lost 6 bases at V and 5 bases at J; junction bases unmatched: 3. This CDR3 is built from 13 residues. The germline gives CDR1 MNHEY, CDR2 SMNVEV (reference sequence). CDR3 amino acids: CASRGTGDQPQHF. DNA for the CDR3: TGTGCCAGCAGAGGGACAGGAGATCAGCCCCAGCATTTT.

This chain uses TRBV5-1 with TRBJ2-7; D could derive from TRBD1 or TRBD2 (6 bases each). Deletions cut 4 bases from V and 0 bases from J, with 14 bases between. CDR3 length: 15 residues. The V gene's germline CDR1 is SGHRS and CDR2 YFSETQ. CDR3 sequence reads: CASSPTGGLSYEQYF. The CDR3 DNA sequence: TGCGCCAGCAGCCCGACCGGGGGCCTCTCCTACGAGCAGTACTTC.

In its sample, this clonotype was seen many times. The rearrangement joins TRBV4-1 to TRBJ2-7; either TRBD1 or TRBD2 may fit D (5 bases each). V lost 5 bases and J lost 3, with 11 bases in between. The germline CDR1 and CDR2 sequences are MGHRA and YSYEKL. The CDR3 loop spans 13 amino acids. CDR3: CASSVGPNYEQYF. CDR3 in DNA: TGCGCCAGCAGCGTGGGACCCAACTACGAGCAGTACTTC.

The chain links TRBV14 to TRBJ1-2; D is possibly TRBD1 (6 bases). The CDR3 runs 11 residues. Trimming stripped 4 bases from V and 11 bases from J, with 11 bases between. Looked up from germline, CDR1 is SGHDN and CDR2 is FVKESK. CDR3 sequence reads: CASSRGGSYTF. CDR3 nucleotide sequence: TGTGCCAGCAGCCGAGGGGGGTCTTACACCTTC.

This chain joins TRBV28 and TRBJ2-7; D may be TRBD1 (6 bases). The CDR3 extends over 16 amino acids. Germline V gene lookup returns CDR1 MDHEN and CDR2 SYDVKM. Trimming stripped 1 base from V and 0 bases from J, with 13 bases between. The CDR3 nucleotides are TGTGCCAGCAGTTTATCAGGGACACTGGGCTCCTACGAGCAGTACTTC. Its translation is CASSLSGTLGSYEQYF.

This clonotype appeared a few times. Here the CDR3 DNA reads TGTGCCAGCCGCGATAGGGCAGGGGTCAATCAGCCCCAGCATTTT. It specifies CASRDRAGVNQPQHF. The chain has TRBV12-3 or TRBV12-4 and TRBJ1-5; weak D call: TRBD1 (6 bases). V lost 8 bases, J lost 3 bases, and 17 bases lay in between. This CDR3 is built from 15 residues.